Presented here are 21 T cell receptor beta chains from one specimen sequenced in a study of blood T cell repertoires in COVID-19. The table came from immunoSEQ multiplex PCR; TCRdb's copy has only in-frame clones and leaves some out. The repertoire holds about 110,000 clones, roughly 88% seen once, with roughly 2.5% in the top ten. Sequenced input: peripheral blood. The receptors stem from a human donor in a cohort sampled during active COVID-19.

This chain joins TRBV5-1 and TRBJ2-7, with 12 bases lining up with TRBD2. Trimming cost V 0 bases and J 5 bases; bases outside gene matches: 6. This CDR3 has 16 amino acids. The germline gives CDR1 SGHRS, CDR2 YFSETQ. The CDR3 DNA follows: TGCGCCAGCAGCTTGGAGACTAGCGGGAGAATAGACGAGCAGTACTTC. Translating it yields CASSLETSGRIDEQYF.

CDR3 nucleotides: TGTGCCAGTAGGCAAGACGACAGGGCAATTCAGCCCCAGCATTTT. Amino acids: CASRQDDRAIQPQHF. The chain joins TRBV19 to TRBJ1-5; 7 nucleotides align to TRBD1. The CDR3 runs 15 residues. V trimming: 6 bases; J trimming: 6 bases; junction bases outside the gene matches: 11. Germline V gene sequence: CDR1 LNHDA, CDR2 SQIVND (reference sequence).

The genes are TRBV6-1 and TRBJ1-1, with D maybe TRBD1 (5 bases). CDR1 and CDR2 from the germline V gene are MNHNS and SASEGT. The CDR3 length is 13 residues. V was clipped by 3 bases and J by 6 bases, with 11 bases between them. The CDR3 sequence is CASSDGRGPEAFF. For the CDR3, the DNA is TGTGCCAGCAGTGATGGTAGGGGTCCTGAAGCTTTCTTT.

This rearrangement joins TRBV5-4 to TRBJ2-4; 7 nucleotides line up with TRBD1. The V gene's germline CDR1 is SGHNT and CDR2 YYREEE (reference sequence). V was pared by 3 bases and J by 0 bases, with 9 bases of the junction left unmatched. The CDR3 runs 17 residues. CDR3 nucleotide sequence: TGTGCCAGCAGCTCGGCGACAGGGCTTCTAGCCAAAAACATTCAGTACTTC. This encodes CASSSATGLLAKNIQYF.

V gene TRBV27 combines with J gene TRBJ2-1, with TRBD1 matching 7 bases. With V trimmed by 2 bases and J by 3 bases, 1 base remained unmatched. CDR3 length equals 14 residues. CDR1 is MNHEY, CDR2 SMNVEV, per germline (reference sequence). In DNA form, the CDR3 reads TGTGCCAGCAGTTTACCAGGGGGCTACAATGAGCAGTTCTTC. Translation gives CASSLPGGYNEQFF.

Concerning this clone itself: A read error may account for a junction end that differs from germline. The CDR3 here is CASRDRNSILF. The CDR3 coding sequence is TGTGCCAGCAGGGACAGGAACTCCATACTGTTC. J is TRBJ2-7 and V is TRBV28; 7 positions match TRBD1. This CDR3 region has 11 residues. The germline gives CDR1 MDHEN, CDR2 SYDVKM.

The chain recombines TRBV30 with TRBJ2-1; TRBD2 matches at 7 bases. The V segment lost 6 bases and the J segment 0 bases; nucleotides outside the gene matches: 2. The CDR3 totals 13 residues. Germline loops: CDR1 GTSNPN, CDR2 SVGIG (reference sequence). In DNA form, the CDR3 reads TGTGCCTGTTGGACTAGCTCCTACAATGAGCAGTTCTTC. As protein: CACWTSSYNEQFF. The whole variable domain, remainder taken from reference TRBV30 and TRBJ2-1, is SQTIHQWPATLVQPVGSPLSLECTVEGTSNPNLYWYRQAAGRGLQLLFYSVGIGQISSEVPQNLSASRPQDRQFILSSKKLLLSDSGFYLCACWTSSYNEQFFGPGTRLTVL.

This clone was counted between two and nine times. The genes are TRBV6-4 and TRBJ1-6; TRBD1 agrees at 7 bases. The germline gives CDR1 MRHNA, CDR2 SNTAGT. This CDR3 is built from 14 residues. V shed 6 bases, J shed 7 bases, and the junction held 6 bases outside the gene matches. The CDR3 reads CASSTGATNSPLHF. The DNA of the CDR3 is TGTGCCAGCAGCACAGGGGCAACCAATTCACCCCTCCACTTT.

CDR3 loop: CATSGETSYNEQFF. The CDR3 coding sequence is TGTGCCACCTCCGGAGAGACCTCCTACAATGAGCAGTTCTTC. The chain links TRBV11-1 to TRBJ2-1; unclear D gene. V lost 10 bases and J 0 bases, leaving 13 bases between the germline ends. Germline V gene lookup returns CDR1 SGHAT and CDR2 FQDESV (reference sequence). The CDR3 runs 14 residues.

V and J are TRBV4-2 and TRBJ1-2; no clear D gene. Trimming stripped 1 base from V and 3 bases from J, with 6 bases between. The CDR3 runs to 13 residues. Germline CDR1 LGHNA, CDR2 YNFKEQ. As DNA, the CDR3 is TGTGCCAGCAGCCAAGGTGACTACTATGGCTACACCTTC. Translation: CASSQGDYYGYTF.

The V gene is TRBV5-4, the J gene TRBJ2-3, with a possible D match to TRBD2 (6 bases). Germline CDR1 reads SGHNT; CDR2 reads YYREEE (reference sequence). The CDR3 spans 15 residues. V lost 2 bases, J lost 0 bases, and 10 bases lay in between. In nucleotides, the CDR3 is TGTGCCAGCAGCTTCGGGGGAATGAGCACAGATACGCAGTATTTT. It is translated as CASSFGGMSTDTQYF. Complete variable domain (other parts from reference TRBV5-4 and TRBJ2-3): ETGVTQSPTHLIKTRGQQVTLRCSSQSGHNTVSWYQQALGQGPQFIFQYYREEENGRGNFPPRFSGLQFPNYSSELNVNALELDDSALYLCASSFGGMSTDTQYFGPGTRLTVL.

This clone has just a few counts. An end of the junction differs from the germline gene, which may be a read error. V is TRBV27 and J is TRBJ1-1, with 9 positions matching TRBD1. Germline CDR1 reads MNHEY; CDR2 reads SMNVEV (reference sequence). The CDR3 extends over 15 amino acids. The chain's CDR3 is CDRTGEEQERLEAFF. CDR3 DNA sequence: TGCGATAGGACAGGGGAAGAGCAGGAGCGTCTTGAAGCTTTCTTT.

The rearrangement joins TRBV27 to TRBJ1-2; D unclear. The CDR3 covers 15 residues. Germline CDR1 reads MNHEY; CDR2 reads SMNVEV (reference sequence). V was shortened by 5 bases and J by 2 bases, with 15 bases between the two germline ends. In DNA form, the CDR3 reads TGTGCCAGCAGTCCCATCCCCACAGAGAACTATGGCTACACCTTC. Its protein product is CASSPIPTENYGYTF.

The rearrangement joins TRBV2 to TRBJ2-7, with TRBD1 matching 8 bases. There are 16 residues in the CDR3. Losses at the gene ends were 3 bases for V and 2 bases for J; bases not matched to a gene: 9. From germline, CDR1 is SNHLY and CDR2 FYNNEI. The chain's CDR3 is CASSDRPRGLTYEQYF. The CDR3 DNA reads TGTGCCAGCAGTGATAGGCCCAGGGGGCTCACCTACGAGCAGTACTTC.

The chain recombines TRBV18 with TRBJ2-3; 7 nucleotides align to TRBD1. Germline loops: CDR1 KGHSH, CDR2 LQKENI. The length of the CDR3 is 16 residues. V dropped 4 bases and J dropped 1; count of bases not matched to a gene: 8. DNA of the CDR3: TGTGCCAGCTCACTGGGACGACAGGGTGGCACAGATACGCAGTATTTT. Protein product: CASSLGRQGGTDTQYF.

The chain joins TRBV21-1 to TRBJ1-5. TRBV21-1 represents a pseudogene. The CDR3 contains 13 residues. CDR3 in amino acids: CASSKWEGQPQHF. CDR3 DNA: TGTGCCAGCAGCAAATGGGAGGGTCAGCCCCAGCATTTT.

This chain links TRBV4-1 with TRBJ1-3, with 8 bases identical to TRBD1. Germline CDR1 and CDR2: MGHRA and YSYEKL. With 3 bases clipped from V and 0 bases from J, the junction kept 1 base outside the gene matches. This CDR3 is 15 amino acids long. The CDR3 sequence: CASSQGQVSGNTIYF. The CDR3 nucleotides read TGCGCCAGCAGCCAGGGACAGGTCTCTGGAAACACCATATATTTT.

The V gene is TRBV27, the J gene TRBJ1-6; D might be TRBD1 (6 bases). Germline lookup yields CDR1 MNHEY and CDR2 SMNVEV (reference sequence). The CDR3 totals 15 residues. Trimming took 6 bases from V and 7 from J, leaving 16 bases between them. Here the CDR3 reads CASRNLQGWNSPLHF. The CDR3 region has the DNA TGTGCCAGCAGGAACCTACAGGGATGGAATTCACCCCTCCACTTT.

This clone came up many times. The chain couples TRBV18 to TRBJ2-5; TRBD2 might be the D (6 bases). V lost 5 bases to trimming and J lost 5 bases, with 18 bases between them. The CDR3 covers 15 residues. The V gene's germline CDR1 is KGHSH and CDR2 LQKENI. The chain's CDR3 is CASSRGRERRETQYF. The CDR3 DNA sequence: TGTGCCAGCTCAAGGGGACGGGAGAGGAGGGAGACCCAGTACTTC.

The chain employs TRBV3-1 (or the pseudogene TRBV3-2) and TRBJ1-2, with 7 bases lining up with TRBD1. Germline V CDR1 and CDR2: LGHDT, YNNKEL (reference sequence). This CDR3 contains 16 residues. J gave up 3 bases and V 1 base, and 8 bases lay outside the gene matches. The CDR3 DNA is TGTGCCAGCAGCCAAGTCACAGGGGTTTCTGACTATGGCTACACCTTC. It translates to CASSQVTGVSDYGYTF.

The chain has TRBV4-1 and TRBJ2-6; tentative D call: TRBD2 (5 bases). The CDR3 contains 18 residues. V was pared by 1 base and J by 0 bases, with 13 bases between. CDR1 MGHRA and CDR2 YSYEKL come from the germline V gene. CDR3 DNA sequence: TGCGCCAGCAGCCAAGCTGGCAGCGGAAACTCTGGGGCCAACGTCCTGACTTTC. Translation gives CASSQAGSGNSGANVLTF.